This record looks at one T cell receptor beta chain sequence and its context. Its antigen is not identified. Co-extracted RNA and DNA came from around 18-30 mg of unsorted bulk tissue. Each tumor had five separate regions sampled. This entry is derived from a study of tumor-infiltrating lymphocytes in primary liver carcinoma. Study details: Both sexes were represented among patients, who were 30 to 69 years old.

Study results and limitations: Top-250-clone fractions were significantly higher in tumors than in blood (p = 0.039). Compared with tumor region pairs, tumor-adjacent and tumor-blood pairs overlapped less.

The length of the CDR3 is 15 residues. V gave up 2 bases and J gave up 2 bases; unmatched junction bases: 1. The germline V gene has CDR1 MGHRA and CDR2 YSYEKL. The investigators made TCR beta cDNA from around 530 ng total RNA, using a constant-region primer. What produced the TCR beta libraries was three nested multiplex PCR rounds using slightly modified ARM-PCR. Investigators reported that the first two PCR rounds, at 9 to 11 cycles each, used TRBV1-TRBV30 forward primers with a C-beta reverse primer. In TCRdb, the multiplex PCR reads were re-called with MiXCR into one record per CDR3 protein. The sample lists about 59,000 distinct CDR3 sequences, just over 70% occurring once.

The TCR originated in a middle-aged man with primary liver carcinoma and hepatitis B virus infection. The sequencing sample was made of liver tumor tissue from sampling region 2. Subset given: tumor region T2, inferior pole. This chain links TRBV4-1 with TRBJ2-1, with 9 nucleotides matching TRBD2. Here the CDR3 reads CASSQTSGPYNEQFF. CDR3 DNA: TGCGCCAGCAGCCAAACTAGCGGGCCCTACAATGAGCAGTTCTTC.